The present T cell receptor (beta chain) was sequenced within a study of shared clonotypes between healthy human individuals. Study-level findings and limits: Blood was the sole source, and tissue repertoires probably differ.

A remark on this clone: What it recognizes is unknown.

Germline CDR1 MDHEN, CDR2 SYDVKM. Deletions cut 6 bases from V and 0 bases from J, with 9 bases between. The CDR3 is 14 residues long. The data were produced by immunoSEQ multiplex PCR, yet TCRdb's version contains in-frame clones alone and is incomplete. Of approximately 2.1 million clones in the sample, about 92% were seen once. The source is a man aged 18 to 29 in good health. Some clones in this sample may be carry-over from other donors' samples. Material: naive CD4+ T cells from PBMCs. Subset indicated: CD45RA+ positively selected. The chain has TRBV28 and TRBJ1-3; D remains unclear. The CDR3 nucleotides are TGTGCCAGCAGCAACGCCGGCTCTGGAAACACCATATATTTT. Translated: CASSNAGSGNTIYF.